This TCR beta chain was recorded in a study of read filtering for tumor transcriptome and immune sequencing. Study-level background: By R-ISS, stages I, II and III held about 8, 15 and 7 patients. After DNase treatment, RNA was made into whole-transcriptome libraries.

There are 14 residues in the CDR3. CDR1 and CDR2 from the germline V gene are MGHRA and YSYEKL. V lost 0 bases and J 7 bases, leaving 13 bases between the germline ends. Molecular barcoded adaptors covering alpha/delta and beta/gamma chains were used on roughly 400 ng RNA. TCRdb re-called the reads through MiXCR, storing one row per CDR3 protein. The top ten clones hold less than 70% of a sample with over 20,000 distinct CDR3 sequences, approximately 15% of them seen once. In this sample, this clonotype turned up many times. The sequence derives from a donor at least 40 years old with multiple myeloma. Sequencing used a population of CD138-negative cells sorted from bone marrow. The chain employs TRBV4-1 and TRBJ2-7; no clear D. In DNA, the CDR3 is TGCGCCAGCAGCCAAGATCCCGGCAGCTTGGAGCAGTACTTC. This encodes CASSQDPGSLEQYF.